Given below is one T cell receptor beta chain in context. Its antigen is as yet unknown. Amplification used 60 Vbeta primers and 13 Jbeta primers. The data were produced by immunoSEQ multiplex PCR, yet TCRdb's version contains in-frame clones alone and is incomplete. The sample yields about 140,000 clones, 75% to 90% seen once. These data are taken from a study of cytomegalovirus exposure and HLA in healthy donors. General study points: Data from an earlier analysis indicated that most TCR beta V segments were productive either about 90% or about 30% of the time.

The germline V gene has CDR1 MNHNS and CDR2 SASEGT. The junction had 13 bases not matched to a gene; V was cut back by 4 bases and J by 1 base. The CDR3 spans 18 residues. Sequencing was carried out using PBMCs. The chain is built from TRBV6-1 and TRBJ1-5; 7 nucleotides line up with TRBD1. This clonotype originated in a female donor in good health and CMV-seronegative. CDR3 sequence reads: CASSAGQHHQTSNQPQHF. The CDR3 DNA follows: TGTGCCAGCAGTGCGGGACAGCACCACCAGACGAGCAATCAGCCCCAGCATTTT.